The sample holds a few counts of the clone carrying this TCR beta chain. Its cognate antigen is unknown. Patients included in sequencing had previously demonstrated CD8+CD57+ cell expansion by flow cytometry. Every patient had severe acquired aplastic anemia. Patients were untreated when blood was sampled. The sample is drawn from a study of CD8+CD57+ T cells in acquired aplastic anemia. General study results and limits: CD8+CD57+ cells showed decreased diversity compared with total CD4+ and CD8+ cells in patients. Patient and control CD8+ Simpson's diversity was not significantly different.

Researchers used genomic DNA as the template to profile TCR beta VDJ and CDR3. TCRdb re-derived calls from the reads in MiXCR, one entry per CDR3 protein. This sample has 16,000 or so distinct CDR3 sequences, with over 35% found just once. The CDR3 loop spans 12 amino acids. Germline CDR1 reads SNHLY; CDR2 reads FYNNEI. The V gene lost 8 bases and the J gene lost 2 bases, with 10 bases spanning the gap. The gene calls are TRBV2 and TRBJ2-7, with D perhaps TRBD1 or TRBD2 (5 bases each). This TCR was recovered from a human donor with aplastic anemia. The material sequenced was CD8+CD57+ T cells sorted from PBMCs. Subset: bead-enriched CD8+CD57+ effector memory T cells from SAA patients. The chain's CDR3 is CASHRDAYEQYF. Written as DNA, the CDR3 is TGTGCCAGCCACCGGGACGCCTACGAGCAGTACTTC.